The rows below give T cell receptor beta chains drawn from one sample of a study of blood T cells in healthy people across ages. TCRdb independently ran MiXCR on the 5' RACE reads; one entry per CDR3 protein. This table holds about 640,000 distinct CDR3 sequences, roughly three fifths found once. Input material: blood. The receptors were gathered from a man in his sixties in good health. CDR3s include the opening cysteine and the closing phenylalanine or tryptophan. The order of the fields is J gene, clone size, D gene, V gene, CDR3 protein, CDR3 DNA. The D gene is left open where the match is weak. Size values are once, few and many counts, or a class for expanded clones, and some rows have none.

j_call: TRBJ1-2; clone_size: few; d_call: TRBD1; v_call: TRBV12-3/TRBV12-4; cdr3_aa: CASTDGQALHYGYTF; cdr3_nt: TGTGCCAGCACCGACGGACAGGCCCTCCACTATGGCTACACCTTC
j_call: TRBJ2-5; clone_size: -; d_call: -; v_call: TRBV9; cdr3_aa: CASSVGGTPQETQYF; cdr3_nt: TGTGCCAGCAGCGTAGGCGGGACACCCCAAGAGACCCAGTACTTC
j_call: TRBJ2-7; clone_size: once; d_call: -; v_call: TRBV5-5; cdr3_aa: CASSLSDYYEQYF; cdr3_nt: TGTGCCAGCAGCTTGTCGGACTATTACGAGCAGTACTTC
j_call: TRBJ2-1; clone_size: -; d_call: -; v_call: TRBV4-1; cdr3_aa: CASSQARGLIGTYNEQFF; cdr3_nt: TGCGCCAGCAGCCAAGCCCGCGGCCTGATAGGTACCTACAATGAGCAGTTCTTC
j_call: TRBJ1-5; clone_size: -; d_call: -; v_call: TRBV7-2; cdr3_aa: CASSLRTGLRGNQPQHF; cdr3_nt: TGTGCCAGCAGCCTACGGACTGGGCTACGGGGCAATCAGCCCCAGCATTTT
j_call: TRBJ2-1; clone_size: -; d_call: TRBD1; v_call: TRBV3-1; cdr3_aa: CASSQEGQGAYNEQFF; cdr3_nt: TGTGCCAGCAGCCAGGAGGGACAGGGGGCATACAATGAGCAGTTCTTC
j_call: TRBJ2-6; clone_size: -; d_call: -; v_call: TRBV3-1; cdr3_aa: CASSQGGLAAGANVLTF; cdr3_nt: TGTGCCAGCAGCCAAGGGGGGCTAGCCGCGGGGGCCAACGTCCTGACTTTC
j_call: TRBJ2-3; clone_size: -; d_call: -; v_call: TRBV10-3; cdr3_aa: CAISSGLDTDTQYF; cdr3_nt: TGTGCCATCAGTTCAGGGCTCGACACAGATACGCAGTATTTT
j_call: TRBJ2-6; clone_size: -; d_call: -; v_call: TRBV6-1; cdr3_aa: CASSGRVSGANVLTF; cdr3_nt: TGTGCCAGCAGTGGCAGGGTGTCTGGGGCCAACGTCCTGACTTTC
j_call: TRBJ2-5; clone_size: -; d_call: TRBD1; v_call: TRBV5-1; cdr3_aa: CASSPTGGLQTQYF; cdr3_nt: TGCGCCAGCAGCCCGACAGGGGGTCTGCAGACCCAGTACTTC